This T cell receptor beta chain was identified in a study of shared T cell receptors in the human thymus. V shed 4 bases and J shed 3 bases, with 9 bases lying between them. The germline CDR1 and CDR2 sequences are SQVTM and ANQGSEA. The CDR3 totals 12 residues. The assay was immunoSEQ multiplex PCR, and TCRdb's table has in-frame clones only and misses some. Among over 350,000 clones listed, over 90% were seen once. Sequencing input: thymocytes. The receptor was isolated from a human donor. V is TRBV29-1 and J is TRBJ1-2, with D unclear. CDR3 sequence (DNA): TGCAGCGTTGTAGGGCGGCACTATGGCTACACCTTC. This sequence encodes CSVVGRHYGYTF.